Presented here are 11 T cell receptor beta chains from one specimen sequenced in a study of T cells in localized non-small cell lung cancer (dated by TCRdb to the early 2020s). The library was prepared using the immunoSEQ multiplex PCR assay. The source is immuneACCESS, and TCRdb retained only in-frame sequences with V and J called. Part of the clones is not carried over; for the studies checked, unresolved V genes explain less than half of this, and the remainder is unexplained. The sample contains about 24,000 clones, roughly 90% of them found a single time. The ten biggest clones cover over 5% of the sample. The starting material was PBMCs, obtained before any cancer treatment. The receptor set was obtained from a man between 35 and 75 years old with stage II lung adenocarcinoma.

Here the CDR3 reads CASSEGLAGSYEQYF. The DNA for the CDR3 is TGTGCCAGCAGTGAAGGACTAGCGGGATCCTACGAGCAGTACTTC. The J gene is TRBJ2-7, the V gene TRBV6-1; TRBD2 matches at 11 bases. The ends lost 1 base at V and 1 base at J; junction bases unmatched: 0. The CDR3 is 15 amino acids. Germline CDR1 reads MNHNS; CDR2 reads SASEGT.

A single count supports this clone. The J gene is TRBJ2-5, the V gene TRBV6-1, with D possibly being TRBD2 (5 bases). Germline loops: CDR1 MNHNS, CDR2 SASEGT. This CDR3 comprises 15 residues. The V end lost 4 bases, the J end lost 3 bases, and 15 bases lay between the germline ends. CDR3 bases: TGTGCCAGCAGTGCCACTCGGGATCCCGAAGAGACCCAGTACTTC. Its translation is CASSATRDPEETQYF.

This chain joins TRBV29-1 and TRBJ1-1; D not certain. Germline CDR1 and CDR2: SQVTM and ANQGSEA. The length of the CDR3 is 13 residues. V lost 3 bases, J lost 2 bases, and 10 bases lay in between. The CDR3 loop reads CSVEGRLNTEAFF. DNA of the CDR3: TGCAGCGTTGAGGGGAGACTAAACACTGAAGCTTTCTTT.

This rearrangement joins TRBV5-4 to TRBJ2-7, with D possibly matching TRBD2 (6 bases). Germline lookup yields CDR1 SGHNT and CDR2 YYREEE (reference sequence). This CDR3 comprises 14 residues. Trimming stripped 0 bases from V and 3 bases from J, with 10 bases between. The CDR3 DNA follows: TGTGCCAGCAGCTTGGGACCGGAGGGCTACGAGCAGTACTTC. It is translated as CASSLGPEGYEQYF.

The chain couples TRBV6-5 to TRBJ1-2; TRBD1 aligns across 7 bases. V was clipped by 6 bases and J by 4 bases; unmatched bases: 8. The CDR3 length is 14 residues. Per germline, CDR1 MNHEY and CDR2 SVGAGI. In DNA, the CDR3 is TGTGCCAGCAGCCGCAACCGGGACAGCTATGGCTACACCTTC. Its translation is CASSRNRDSYGYTF.

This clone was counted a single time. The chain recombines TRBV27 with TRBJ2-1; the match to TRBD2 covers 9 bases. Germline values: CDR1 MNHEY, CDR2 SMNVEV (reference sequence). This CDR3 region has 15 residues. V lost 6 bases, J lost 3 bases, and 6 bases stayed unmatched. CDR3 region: CASSLSGSVYNEQFF. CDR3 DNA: TGTGCCAGCAGCCTTAGCGGGAGCGTCTACAATGAGCAGTTCTTC.

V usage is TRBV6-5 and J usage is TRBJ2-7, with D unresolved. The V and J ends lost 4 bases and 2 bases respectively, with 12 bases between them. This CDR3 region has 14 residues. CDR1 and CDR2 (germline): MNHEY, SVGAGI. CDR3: CASSSSTATYEQYF. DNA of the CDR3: TGTGCCAGCAGTTCCTCCACGGCCACCTACGAGCAGTACTTC.

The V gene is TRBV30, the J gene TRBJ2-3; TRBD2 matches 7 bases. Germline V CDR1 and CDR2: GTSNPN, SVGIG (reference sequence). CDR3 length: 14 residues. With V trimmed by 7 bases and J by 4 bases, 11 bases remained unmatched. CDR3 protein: CAFLPAGTADTQYF. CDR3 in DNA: TGTGCCTTTCTTCCAGCGGGAACCGCAGATACGCAGTATTTT.

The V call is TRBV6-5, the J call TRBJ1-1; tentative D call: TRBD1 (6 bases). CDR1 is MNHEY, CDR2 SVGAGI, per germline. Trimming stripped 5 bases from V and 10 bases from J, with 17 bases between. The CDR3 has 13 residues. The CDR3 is CASSEQGRSGAFF. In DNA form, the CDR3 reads TGTGCCAGCAGTGAACAGGGTCGTTCGGGAGCTTTCTTT.

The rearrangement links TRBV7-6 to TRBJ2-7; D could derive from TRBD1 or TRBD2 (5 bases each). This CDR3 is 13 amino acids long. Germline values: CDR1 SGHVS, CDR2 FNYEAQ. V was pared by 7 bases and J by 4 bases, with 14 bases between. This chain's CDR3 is CASTLYEGYEQYF. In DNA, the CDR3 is TGTGCCAGCACACTGTATGAGGGGTACGAGCAGTACTTC.

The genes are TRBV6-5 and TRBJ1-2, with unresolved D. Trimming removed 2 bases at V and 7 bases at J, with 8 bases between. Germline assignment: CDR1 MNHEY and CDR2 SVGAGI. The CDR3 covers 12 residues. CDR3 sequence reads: CASSYQAGGYTF. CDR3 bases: TGTGCCAGCAGTTACCAGGCGGGTGGCTACACCTTC.